The 25 T cell receptor beta chains below were found in one sample sequenced in a study of shared clonotypes between healthy human individuals. Using immunoSEQ multiplex PCR, the repertoire was profiled, and TCRdb retains in-frame clones only, with some absent. There are 2 million to 2.5 million clones in the sample; approximately 95% occur only once, and 0.39% lies in the top ten. The sample was naive CD4+ T cells from PBMCs. Subset noted: CD45RA+ positively selected. The receptors were sampled from a man aged 18-30 years in good health. Some clones in this sample may be carry-over from other donors' samples.

This clone is a singleton in its sample. The chain has TRBV18 and TRBJ2-1; 11 bases fit TRBD1. CDR1 is KGHSH, CDR2 LQKENI, per germline. V lost 3 bases, J lost 5 bases, and 6 bases stayed unmatched. CDR3 size: 16 residues. The CDR3 nucleotides are TGTGCCAGCTCACCCATAGGACAGGGGGCGGACAATGAGCAGTTCTTC. This gives the protein CASSPIGQGADNEQFF.

The chain employs TRBV5-1 and TRBJ1-2; possible D gene TRBD1, 5 bases. The CDR3 runs 17 residues. Germline V gene data show CDR1 as SGHRS and CDR2 as YFSETQ. V gave up 0 bases and J gave up 8 bases, with 23 bases separating them. CDR3 in DNA: TGCGCCAGCAGCTTGGAGGCCTCAGGGATTAGGTCACGGGGCTACACCTTC. Translated, it gives CASSLEASGIRSRGYTF.

This clone was counted a few times. This CDR3 is also generated by other DNA sequences in the sample. V is TRBV5-1 and J is TRBJ1-5; D perhaps matches TRBD1 (5 bases). The CDR3 extends over 15 amino acids. V was trimmed by 4 bases and J by 4 bases, leaving 15 bases between them. Germline CDR1 and CDR2: SGHRS and YFSETQ. The CDR3 bases are TGCGCCAGCAGCCTGGATGGGACCGCTAATCAGCCCCAGCATTTT. Its protein is CASSLDGTANQPQHF.

This clone came up once. V and J are TRBV28 and TRBJ1-4; D is undetermined. From germline, CDR1 is MDHEN and CDR2 SYDVKM. This CDR3 has 15 residues. V lost 5 bases to trimming and J lost 5 bases, with 15 bases between them. The CDR3 nucleotides are TGTGCCAGCAGTCCGGGAGAAAGGAGAAATGAAAAACTGTTTTTT. This codes for CASSPGERRNEKLFF.

The chain uses TRBV29-1 and TRBJ1-2, with D tentatively TRBD1 (6 bases). V was cut by 6 bases and J by 3 bases, with 26 bases left in between. The germline gives CDR1 SQVTM, CDR2 ANQGSEA. This CDR3 is built from 17 residues. CDR3 DNA sequence: TGCAGCGTGACCTTGCTCAAGGCCGGGGGCTTGGACTATGGCTACACCTTC. Protein: CSVTLLKAGGLDYGYTF.

This chain connects TRBV7-3 to TRBJ2-7; D is tentatively TRBD1 or TRBD2 (6 bases each). Trimming removed 5 bases at V and 6 bases at J, with 14 bases between. Germline assignment: CDR1 SGHTA and CDR2 FQGTGA. The CDR3 has 13 residues. The DNA for the CDR3 is TGTGCCAGCAGCCTAATGGGGGGCAGCGAGCAGTACTTC. Translating gives CASSLMGGSEQYF.

This chain connects TRBV7-9 to TRBJ2-4; 8 bases align to TRBD1. Germline-derived CDR1 and CDR2 are SEHNR and FQNEAQ (reference sequence). This CDR3 is 16 amino acids long. Trimming cost V 5 bases and J 11 bases; bases outside gene matches: 17. CDR3 sequence: CASSRLTPGQDTLQYF. The CDR3 region has the DNA TGTGCCAGCAGCCGCCTGACCCCGGGACAGGACACCCTTCAGTACTTC.

As regards this clone: Within the sample, other DNA sequences also encode this same CDR3. V gene TRBV9 combines with J gene TRBJ2-3; D is perhaps TRBD2 (6 bases). Per germline, CDR1 SGDLS and CDR2 YYNGEE. V lost 2 bases and J 0 bases, leaving 10 bases between the germline ends. The length of the CDR3 is 15 residues. Here the CDR3 DNA reads TGTGCCAGCAGCGTGGTCGGGACTAGCACAGATACGCAGTATTTT. Translating it yields CASSVVGTSTDTQYF.

The chain links TRBV5-1 to TRBJ1-1; D possibly corresponds to TRBD1 (6 bases). V lost 4 bases and J lost 2, with 15 bases in between. The CDR3 totals 15 residues. CDR1 is SGHRS and CDR2 is YFSETQ in the germline V gene. CDR3 sequence reads: CASSPRGDTNTEAFF. The CDR3, as DNA: TGCGCCAGCAGCCCAAGGGGGGACACTAACACTGAAGCTTTCTTT.

CDR3 loop: CASSPQGGGYTF. The CDR3 coding sequence is TGTGCCAGCAGTCCCCAGGGGGGCGGCTACACCTTC. The genes are TRBV27 and TRBJ1-2; TRBD1 agrees at 7 bases. This CDR3 is built from 12 residues. Germline loops: CDR1 MNHEY, CDR2 SMNVEV (reference sequence). With V trimmed by 5 bases and J by 8 bases, 5 bases remained unmatched.

The chain links TRBV6-1 to TRBJ2-7; no clear D. CDR3 length: 10 amino acids. Trimming cost V 7 bases and J 4 bases, with 5 bases left between them. Germline-derived CDR1 and CDR2 are MNHNS and SASEGT. CDR3 DNA: TGTGCCAGCAACAAGTACGAGCAGTACTTC. Its translation is CASNKYEQYF.

Notes on this clone: In the same sample, other DNA sequences code for this CDR3. This rearrangement joins TRBV28 to TRBJ1-1, with 7 bases aligning to TRBD1. CDR1 MDHEN and CDR2 SYDVKM come from the germline V gene. The ends lost 3 bases at V and 5 bases at J; junction bases unmatched: 0. This CDR3 has 12 amino acids. In DNA, the CDR3 is TGTGCCAGCAGTTTGACAGGGACTGAAGCTTTCTTT. The encoded protein is CASSLTGTEAFF. Full variable domain (outside the CDR3, taken from reference TRBV28 and TRBJ1-1): DVKVTQSSRYLVKRTGEKVFLECVQDMDHENMFWYRQDPGLGLRLIYFSYDVKMKEKGDIPEGYSVSREKKERFSLILESASTNQTSMYLCASSLTGTEAFFGQGTRLTVV.

This rearrangement joins TRBV7-9 to TRBJ2-3; weak D call: TRBD1 (7 bases). Trimming stripped 5 bases from V and 3 bases from J, with 15 bases between. This CDR3 region has 15 residues. Germline V CDR1 and CDR2: SEHNR, FQNEAQ (reference sequence). CDR3 nucleotide sequence: TGTGCCAGCAGCGGAGGGACAGTAACTACAGATACGCAGTATTTT. The encoded protein is CASSGGTVTTDTQYF.

The chain uses TRBV6-1 and TRBJ2-1; perhaps D is TRBD1 or TRBD2 (6 bases each). This CDR3 has 14 amino acids. V was shortened by 6 bases and J by 9 bases, with 18 bases between the two germline ends. The germline CDR1 and CDR2 sequences are MNHNS and SASEGT. This CDR3 reads CASRGGLGLGEQFF. The CDR3 bases are TGTGCCAGCAGGGGGGGCCTAGGACTGGGTGAGCAGTTCTTC.

The genes are TRBV6-5 and TRBJ1-1; no definite D call. The germline V and J ends were trimmed by 6 bases and 3 bases, with 11 bases remaining between them. Per the germline V gene, CDR1 is MNHEY and CDR2 is SVGAGI. This CDR3 region has 13 residues. The CDR3 protein is CASSLVRDTEAFF. The CDR3 DNA sequence: TGTGCCAGCAGCCTAGTTAGGGACACTGAAGCTTTCTTT.

V usage is TRBV11-2 and J usage is TRBJ1-1; 8 bases map to TRBD1. Germline CDR1 is SGHAT and CDR2 is FQNNGV. V dropped 5 bases and J dropped 1; count of bases not matched to a gene: 12. CDR3 length equals 17 residues. The CDR3 reads CASSQPPATGANTEAFF. The CDR3 nucleotides are TGTGCCAGCAGCCAGCCGCCCGCGACAGGGGCGAACACTGAAGCTTTCTTT.

The count of this clone is one. The CDR3 region has the DNA TGTGCCAGCAGCGAACTACTAGCGGGAGTAAATGAGCAGTTCTTC. Amino acid sequence: CASSELLAGVNEQFF. J is TRBJ2-1 and V is TRBV5-8; 11 bases map to TRBD2. CDR1 is SGHTS and CDR2 is YDEGEE in the germline V gene. Germline trimming cut 4 bases from V and 7 bases from J; bases unmatched to any gene: 7. This CDR3 is 15 amino acids long.

CDR3 bases: TGTGCCAGTAGTATAGGTTTGAGCGGGGAGCTGTTTTTT. This gives the protein CASSIGLSGELFF. The rearrangement uses TRBV19 and TRBJ2-2, with D unclear. This CDR3 region has 13 residues. Per the germline V gene, CDR1 is LNHDA and CDR2 is SQIVND (reference sequence). Between the trimmed V and J ends, which lost 1 base and 7 bases, there was a span of 7 bases.

The J gene is TRBJ1-2, the V gene TRBV6-1; D gene ambiguous. Germline V lookup: CDR1 MNHNS, CDR2 SASEGT. This CDR3 has 13 residues. The V and J ends lost 5 bases and 8 bases respectively, with 15 bases between them. Here the CDR3 DNA reads TGTGCCAGCAGTACCCCCGTTCGGTACGGCTACACCTTC. This sequence encodes CASSTPVRYGYTF.

The rearrangement links TRBV4-1 to TRBJ2-5; D uncertain. Germline V gene sequence: CDR1 MGHRA, CDR2 YSYEKL. This CDR3 has 14 residues. Trimming removed 4 bases from V and 5 bases from J, with 14 bases in between. CDR3 bases: TGCGCCAGCAGCCGCCTGCGGCGAAAGGAGACCCAGTACTTC. Its protein is CASSRLRRKETQYF.

The chain links TRBV6-5 to TRBJ1-4, with a tentative D call TRBD1 (6 bases). This CDR3 contains 15 residues. V was pared by 5 bases and J by 10 bases, with 20 bases between. Germline V gene lookup returns CDR1 MNHEY and CDR2 SVGAGI. The CDR3 DNA is TGTGCCAGCAGTGCAGACCGGGACACAGTTGGAAAACTGTTTTTT. Its translation: CASSADRDTVGKLFF.

The rearrangement links TRBV29-1 to TRBJ2-7, with D perhaps matching TRBD1 (6 bases). The CDR3 covers 12 residues. The germline V gene encodes CDR1 SQVTM and CDR2 ANQGSEA. V was shortened by 4 bases and J by 4 bases, with 11 bases between the two germline ends. CDR3 in DNA: TGCAGCGTTGCGACAGGTACTTACGAGCAGTACTTC. Translating it yields CSVATGTYEQYF.

V gene TRBV5-1 combines with J gene TRBJ1-2, with 10 positions matching TRBD1. Per the germline V gene, CDR1 is SGHRS and CDR2 is YFSETQ. After removal of 0 bases from V and 4 bases from J, the junction contained 6 bases not matched to a gene. The CDR3 length is 16 residues. CDR3 protein: CASSLVGQGVGYGYTF. In DNA, the CDR3 is TGCGCCAGCAGCTTGGTCGGACAGGGGGTCGGCTATGGCTACACCTTC. The complete variable domain, with remaining parts taken from reference TRBV5-1 and TRBJ1-2, reads KAGVTQTPRYLIKTRGQQVTLSCSPISGHRSVSWYQQTPGQGLQFLFEYFSETQRNKGNFPGRFSGRQFSNSRSEMNVSTLELGDSALYLCASSLVGQGVGYGYTFGSGTRLTVV.

This sequence joins TRBV27 and TRBJ2-7, with D perhaps being TRBD1 or TRBD2 (5 bases each). Germline CDR1 MNHEY, CDR2 SMNVEV (reference sequence). CDR3 length: 13 amino acids. V dropped 6 bases and J dropped 7 bases, with 16 bases sitting between them. In nucleotides, the CDR3 is TGTGCCAGCAGCCCGAGACAGACTACGGAGCAGTACTTC. It is translated as CASSPRQTTEQYF.

This chain links TRBV7-9 with TRBJ1-2; TRBD1 matches 9 bases. The CDR3 is 15 residues long. Germline CDR1 and CDR2: SEHNR and FQNEAQ (reference sequence). J gave up 7 bases and V 2 bases, and 8 bases lay outside the gene matches. The CDR3, as DNA: TGTGCCAGCAGCTTATGGGACAGGGATGGCGGTGGCTACACCTTC. As protein: CASSLWDRDGGGYTF.